This section outlines one TCR beta chain sequence together with its context. The sample comes from a study of blood T cell repertoires in COVID-19. Whole-study context: The samples span acute and convalescent COVID-19 from the United States, Italy and Spain. Sources were T cells, B-cell-depleted T cells, or PBMCs; the material itself was cDNA or gDNA.

Original processing notes: Nucleated cell number was recorded as an estimate derived from reference gene primer amplification. TCRdb's copy holds only in-frame clones and misses some; the assay was immunoSEQ multiplex PCR. The V and J calls and the clone size are those of that table, but D and trimming were determined from the DNA. In the table there are hundreds of thousands of clones, approximately 90% of which are singletons. The source of this sequence is a woman younger than 30 with acute or convalescent COVID-19. Specimen: peripheral blood.

The CDR3 loop is CASGAGSLRNTIYF. The CDR3 nucleotides read TGCGCCAGCGGTGCCGGGTCCCTGAGAAACACCATATATTTT. The chain is built from TRBV5-1 and TRBJ1-3; unclear D gene. Trimming took 7 bases from V and 5 from J, leaving 16 bases between them. The CDR3 is 14 residues long. The germline V gene encodes CDR1 SGHRS and CDR2 YFSETQ.